This TCR beta chain emerged from a study of beta chain features in type 1 diabetes. Of the isolated RNA, all was reverse transcribed, and so the sequenced material was expressed TCRB transcripts. The assay was immunoSEQ multiplex PCR, and TCRdb's table has in-frame clones only and misses some. The repertoire holds almost 350,000 clones, with less than 9.5% as singletons. The length of the CDR3 is 14 residues. The germline V and J ends were trimmed by 6 bases and 2 bases, with 12 bases remaining between them. The germline V gene encodes CDR1 MNHEY and CDR2 SVGAGI. This chain connects TRBV6-5 to TRBJ2-3; no definite D call. The sequence came from a woman aged 18-30 years in good health. Sample: central memory CD4+ T cells from blood. As DNA, the CDR3 is TGTGCCAGCAGCCTGACGCAATTCACAGATACGCAGTATTTT. Amino acids: CASSLTQFTDTQYF.